This TCR beta chain was recorded in a study of blood T cells in healthy people across ages. For the study at large: There was about one barcoded beta molecule captured by template switching per two T cells.

Together with a sample-barcoded 5' primer, a J-beta primer mix was included in a second PCR lasting about 7 to 12 cycles. Using its own MiXCR run on the 5' RACE reads, TCRdb lists one record per CDR3 protein. The sample shows roughly 1.9 million distinct CDR3 sequences, more than 35% of them seen only once. This CDR3 is 14 amino acids long. The germline gives CDR1 SGHTA, CDR2 FQGNSA. V lost 3 bases to trimming and J lost 6 bases; unmatched junction nucleotides: 3. The origin of this receptor is a human donor in good health. Source material: blood. This chain links TRBV7-2 with TRBJ2-4, with 9 positions matching TRBD1. The CDR3 nucleotides are TGTGCCAGCAGCTTCAACAGGGGGCCAAACATTCAGTACTTC. Its protein product is CASSFNRGPNIQYF.